The 10 T cell receptor beta chains below were found in one sample sequenced in a study of shared clonotypes between healthy human individuals. Assay used: immunoSEQ multiplex PCR; TCRdb lists only in-frame clones, some missing. The sample has about 2 million clones; roughly 95% are singletons. Terminally differentiated effector memory CD45RA+ cells were excluded by CCR7 positive selection of CD45RO-negative cells. The sample consisted of naive CD8+ T cells sorted from blood. The receptor set was obtained from a man in his late teens or twenties in good health.

Note on this clone: This specimen includes other DNA sequences encoding the same CDR3. The chain carries TRBV13 and TRBJ2-7, with TRBD1 matching 10 bases. The V gene's germline CDR1 is PRHDT and CDR2 FYEKMQ (reference sequence). The CDR3 totals 15 residues. V dropped 0 bases and J dropped 4; count of bases not matched to a gene: 3. CDR3 nucleotide sequence: TGTGCCAGCAGCTTAGGACCGGGACAGGGGTACGAGCAGTACTTC. Protein: CASSLGPGQGYEQYF.

The J gene is TRBJ2-7, the V gene TRBV27; 7 nucleotides agree with TRBD2. Per germline, CDR1 MNHEY and CDR2 SMNVEV (reference sequence). The CDR3 spans 17 residues. V shed 8 bases and J 4 bases; nucleotides not matched to a gene: 20. The CDR3 loop is CASSGLPGLEIWYEQYF. For the CDR3, the DNA is TGTGCCAGCTCCGGTTTACCCGGACTAGAGATTTGGTACGAGCAGTACTTC.

This clone was observed once. For the CDR3, the DNA is TGTGCCAGCTCGGGACAGGGCTCTGGAAACACCATATATTTT. It is translated as CASSGQGSGNTIYF. The rearrangement joins TRBV2 to TRBJ1-3; 9 nucleotides line up with TRBD1. The CDR3 consists of 14 residues. With 8 bases clipped from V and 0 bases from J, the junction kept 2 bases outside the gene matches. The germline gives CDR1 SNHLY, CDR2 FYNNEI.

V and J are TRBV10-2 and TRBJ1-5; D perhaps matches TRBD1 (5 bases). V was clipped by 5 bases and J by 7 bases, with 18 bases between them. Germline-derived CDR1 and CDR2 are WSHSY and SAAADI. This CDR3 is built from 15 residues. The CDR3 here is CASSTTDEGPQPQHF. CDR3 sequence (DNA): TGCGCCAGCAGTACAACGGATGAGGGGCCCCAGCCCCAGCATTTT.

The chain links TRBV21-1 to TRBJ1-1; the DNA was not compared with TRBD1, the D call given in the table. TRBV21-1 is a pseudogene segment. This CDR3 contains 15 residues. CDR3: CASSKGSGYGTEAFF. In DNA form, the CDR3 reads TGTGCCAGCAGCAAAGGGTCAGGGTATGGCACTGAAGCTTTCTTT.

This rearrangement joins TRBV6-5 to TRBJ2-1, with D possibly TRBD2 on 5 matching bases. The germline CDR1 and CDR2 sequences are MNHEY and SVGAGI. The CDR3 runs 14 residues. V lost 3 bases, J lost 3 bases, and 9 bases lay in between. The CDR3: CASSYGLNYNEQFF. Here the CDR3 DNA reads TGTGCCAGCAGTTATGGACTTAACTACAATGAGCAGTTCTTC.

This rearrangement joins TRBV27 to TRBJ2-7; D not resolved. Per germline, CDR1 MNHEY and CDR2 SMNVEV (reference sequence). V lost 3 bases and J 0 bases, leaving 15 bases between the germline ends. The CDR3 consists of 16 residues. Here the CDR3 reads CASSFSAGQASYEQYF. DNA for the CDR3: TGTGCCAGCAGTTTTTCTGCCGGGCAGGCCTCCTACGAGCAGTACTTC.

The chain's CDR3 is CASSHNPRGPLQETQYF. The CDR3 coding sequence is TGTGCCAGCAGTCACAATCCGCGGGGGCCCCTCCAAGAGACCCAGTACTTC. This chain connects TRBV2 to TRBJ2-5, with D possibly being TRBD2 (7 bases). The V end was cut by 5 bases, the J end by 1 base, with 20 bases between. This CDR3 has 17 residues. Per the germline V gene, CDR1 is SNHLY and CDR2 is FYNNEI.

The chain carries TRBV6-5 and TRBJ2-1; TRBD1 matches 11 bases. The CDR3 length is 14 residues. CDR1 is MNHEY, CDR2 SVGAGI, per germline. The trim removed 5 bases at V and 6 bases at J, leaving 3 bases unmatched. CDR3 sequence (DNA): TGTGCCAGCAGTCGGACAGGGGGCCGCAATGAGCAGTTCTTC. Translated, it gives CASSRTGGRNEQFF.

J is TRBJ1-2 and V is TRBV25-1, with 10 bases identical to TRBD1. The CDR3 is made up of 14 amino acids. After removal of 4 bases from V and 6 bases from J, the junction contained 5 bases not matched to a gene. Germline-derived CDR1 and CDR2 are MGHDK and SYGVNS. CDR3 residues: CASSASGTGDGYTF. DNA for the CDR3: TGTGCCAGCAGTGCCTCCGGGACAGGGGATGGCTACACCTTC.